This T cell receptor beta chain is from a study of long-term antiretroviral therapy in people with HIV. About the study: Samples from the earliest time points predate the 2015 immediate-ART recommendation by about a decade.

It was version v3.0 of the immunoSEQ assay that was run at survey level. Some clones are missing from TCRdb's copy, which holds only in-frame ones; the method was immunoSEQ multiplex PCR. Among 6,500 to 8,500 clones, around 85% were seen once, and the ten largest hold less than 25%. The V gene end was trimmed by 4 bases and the J gene end by 0 bases; junction bases not matched to a gene: 9. CDR1 and CDR2 from the germline V gene are SGDLS and YYNGEE. This CDR3 has 18 residues. Whole-study results and caveats: Clonotypes expanded prior to ART showed repertoire dominance at all sampled time points. Blood obtained between about 2004 and 2017 may reflect older ART regimens.

A note on this clone: The antigen remains unidentified.

The sample was unsorted PBMCs, taken 1.1 years after starting antiretroviral therapy. This sequence originates from a man aged 40-50 years with HIV. V is TRBV9 and J is TRBJ2-6; 8 bases fit TRBD1. The CDR3 nucleotides read TGTGCCAGCAGCTCCCGGGACAGGTTCGTCTCTGGGGCCAACGTCCTGACTTTC. Encoded protein: CASSSRDRFVSGANVLTF. The whole variable domain, filled in from reference TRBV9 and TRBJ2-6, reads DSGVTQTPKHLITATGQRVTLRCSPRSGDLSVYWYQQSLDQGLQFLIQYYNGEERAKGNILERFSAQQFPDLHSELNLSSLELGDSALYFCASSSRDRFVSGANVLTFGAGSRLTVL.